The 5 T cell receptor beta chains below come from one sample, sequenced in a study of T cells expressing NK-cell markers. From the 5' RACE reads, TCRdb lists one entry per CDR3 protein and no DNA. The sample table includes 400,000 to 500,000 distinct CDR3 sequences. Sequencing was carried out using blood T cells: a sorted CD56 or NKG2C T cell subset, CD4+ or CD8+ T cells, or bulk PBMC T cells (not recorded which). These receptors all stem from a woman aged 18 to 75 in good health.

This chain uses TRBV6-1 with TRBJ1-5; checking the TCRdb D call of TRBD1 is not possible without DNA. The CDR3 is 15 residues long. Germline CDR1 MNHNS, CDR2 SASEGT. The chain's CDR3 is CASSITGNSNQPQHF.

The chain combines TRBV12-3 or TRBV12-4 with TRBJ2-2; TCRdb's D call, TRBD1, is unchecked because there is no DNA. The CDR3 covers 14 residues. The CDR3 region is CASVRGLTTGELFF.

The chain carries TRBV28 and TRBJ2-7; with no DNA, the TCRdb D assignment of TRBD2 cannot be verified. In germline, CDR1 is MDHEN, CDR2 SYDVKM. The CDR3 spans 15 residues. CDR3 sequence: CASYKDSWSSYEQYF.

This sequence joins TRBV29-1 and TRBJ2-3; TCRdb calls TRBD2, which cannot be checked without DNA. Germline assignment: CDR1 SQVTM and CDR2 ANQGSEA. This CDR3 has 15 amino acids. The CDR3 here is CSVQEVVRSTDTQYF.

The chain joins TRBV12-3 or TRBV12-4 to TRBJ2-1; the D gene TCRdb calls, TRBD2, cannot be checked with no DNA. There are 12 residues in the CDR3. The CDR3: CASRTLAGEQFF.